This T cell receptor beta chain comes out of a study of beta chain features in type 1 diabetes. Germline lookup yields CDR1 LNHDA and CDR2 SQIVND (reference sequence). V lost 8 bases, J lost 7 bases, and 14 bases lay in between. The CDR3 loop spans 13 amino acids. Isolated RNA was reverse transcribed in full, so expressed TCRB transcripts were sequenced. Method: immunoSEQ multiplex PCR; TCRdb's copy keeps in-frame clones and lacks some. The data hold under 900,000 clones, with around a sixth observed a single time. The clonotype originates from a woman aged 18-29 years in good health. Source material: naive CD4+ T cells from blood. The chain links TRBV19 to TRBJ2-2; a weak D match, TRBD2 (5 bases). The CDR3 DNA sequence: TGTGCCAGTCAAACTAGTTTCGACGGGGAGCTGTTTTTT. Translation: CASQTSFDGELFF.